This TCR beta chain appears in the sequencing data of a study of regulatory dendritic cells for organ transplantation. Germline-derived CDR1 and CDR2 are MNHNY and SVGAGI (reference sequence). The CDR3 covers 13 residues. The V end lost 5 bases, the J end lost 5 bases, and 10 bases lay between the germline ends. Memory T cells were CD45RO+, naive were CD45RA+, sorted by FACS. The data were produced by immunoSEQ multiplex PCR, yet TCRdb's version contains in-frame clones alone and is incomplete. The sample has about 28,000 clones, approximately 81% seen once. Study-level points and caveats: Mature dendritic cells appeared to drive more memory CD8+ clonal expansion than regulatory ones. Between individuals, the alloreactive memory CD8+ T cell pool differed considerably. Naive CD4+ and CD8+ repertoires were highly diverse; memory CD8+ was most oligoclonal.

Comments on this clone: Its specificity is unknown.

The sequence was obtained from a human donor in good health. Sequencing input: naive CD8+ T cells from blood. The subset: CD45RA+ naive T cells. The rearrangement uses TRBV6-6 and TRBJ2-1; D might be TRBD2 (6 bases). CDR3: CASSPGGHNEQFF. CDR3 in DNA: TGTGCCAGCAGTCCCGGAGGGCACAATGAGCAGTTCTTC.